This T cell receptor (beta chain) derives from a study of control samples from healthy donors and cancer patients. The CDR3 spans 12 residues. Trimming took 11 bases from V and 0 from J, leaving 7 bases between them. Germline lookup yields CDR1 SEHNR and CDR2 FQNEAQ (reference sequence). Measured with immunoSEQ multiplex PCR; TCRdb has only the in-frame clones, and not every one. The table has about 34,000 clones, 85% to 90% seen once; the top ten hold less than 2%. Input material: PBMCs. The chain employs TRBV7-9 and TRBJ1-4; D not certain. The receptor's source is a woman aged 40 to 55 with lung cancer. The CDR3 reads CASGATNEKLFF. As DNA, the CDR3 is TGTGCCTCCGGGGCAACTAATGAAAAACTGTTTTTT.